This is a list of T cell receptor beta chains from one sample in a study of T-cell memory formation after mild COVID-19. Each CDR3 protein gets one entry after TCRdb re-called the 5' RACE reads with MiXCR. Among under 300,000 distinct CDR3 sequences listed, over 9% were seen once. The sequenced sample was PBMCs or a T cell subset sorted from them (not recorded which). These receptors originate from a man aged 18 to 29 who had mild COVID-19 (a few samples of this study predate the infection). Cell type and time point are not known. The CDR3 runs from the conserved cysteine through the conserved F or W. The order of the fields is clone size, V gene, CDR3 protein. A row's size may be missing; if present it is once, few, many or a size class.

>few|TRBV7-9
CASSLWTAQSEAFF
>NA|TRBV7-2
CASSLGGDRGVATQYF
>few|TRBV6-5
CASSSDWNQPQHF
>few|TRBV19
CASSIDGVVYGYTF
>NA|TRBV10-3
CAISRVTGSGNTIYF
>NA|TRBV7-2
CASSTGTQETQYF
>many|TRBV5-1
CASAAQAGGLYEQYF
>NA|TRBV4-3
CASSQEPGGGTGELFF
>NA|TRBV7-3
CASRPTGNPAQTQYF
>NA|TRBV20-1
CSAAQGALSNQPQHF
>few|TRBV20-1
CSAAVDRQFF
>few|TRBV5-5
CASTETSGGYNEQFF
>few|TRBV11-2
CASSPRWGIQVYNEQFF
>NA|TRBV29-1
CSVDSRNSGEGNYGYTF
>few|TRBV27
CASSRTRTQETQYF
>few|TRBV7-9
CASGQGRDTEAFF
>NA|TRBV5-1
CASSLLGGGEQYF
>NA|TRBV5-1
CASSLGVRGIGGVTEAFF
>NA|TRBV7-2
CASSSAVRSRGNTIYF
>NA|TRBV20-1
CSARDRGSSTDTQYF
>many|TRBV20-1
CSARPAGDQNIQYF
>many|TRBV30
CAWSVAGTHYYNEQFF
>NA|TRBV5-1
CASSLDYRGYEKLFF
>many|TRBV9
CASSVEGTALGETQYF
>NA|TRBV7-2
CASSNAGPGEQFF
>few|TRBV6-2/TRBV6-3
CASSYSPATGNTEAFF
>few|TRBV11-2
CASSPGPKTYEQYF
>few|TRBV28
CASSSLGQLSGANVLTF
>few|TRBV4-3
CASSQEMSRGTQYF
>many|TRBV4-3
CASSQAGAADSPLHF
>many|TRBV20-1
CSAIGGTDTQYF
>few|TRBV30
CACQPGQGYIGELFF
>few|TRBV6-5
CASSYTNPGYLNTEAFF
>many|TRBV10-2
CASSGGVNTEAFF
>few|TRBV20-1
CSAEGAGNQPQHF
>many|TRBV7-2
CASSLEGGPSGINEQFF
>many|TRBV5-1
CASSLRFTGELFF
>few|TRBV28
CASSLWSPDRGETQYF
>few|TRBV29-1
CSVAVQGGANTEAFF
>NA|TRBV19
CASSTHLGRAAKNIQYF
>NA|TRBV5-1
CASSGGYSDEQFF
>NA|TRBV5-5
CASSVGTSGGGTDTQYF
>NA|TRBV5-1
CASSPTPTGSNEQFF
>NA|TRBV10-3
CATRDAREAKTIQYF
>NA|TRBV10-3
CAISPQGARNTIYF
>NA|TRBV7-9
CASRLRLAQENSTGELFF
>NA|TRBV10-2
CASSEPPGLAADTQYF
>few|TRBV13
CASSPVGVSRNIQYF
>few|TRBV29-1
CSARGGTGNNEQFF
>NA|TRBV5-1
CASSLDPGTGYETQYF
>many|TRBV7-6
CASSSAISSYNEQFF
>NA|TRBV7-8
CASSFFSRGGADTQYF
>NA|TRBV4-1
CASRRGTVPTDTQYF